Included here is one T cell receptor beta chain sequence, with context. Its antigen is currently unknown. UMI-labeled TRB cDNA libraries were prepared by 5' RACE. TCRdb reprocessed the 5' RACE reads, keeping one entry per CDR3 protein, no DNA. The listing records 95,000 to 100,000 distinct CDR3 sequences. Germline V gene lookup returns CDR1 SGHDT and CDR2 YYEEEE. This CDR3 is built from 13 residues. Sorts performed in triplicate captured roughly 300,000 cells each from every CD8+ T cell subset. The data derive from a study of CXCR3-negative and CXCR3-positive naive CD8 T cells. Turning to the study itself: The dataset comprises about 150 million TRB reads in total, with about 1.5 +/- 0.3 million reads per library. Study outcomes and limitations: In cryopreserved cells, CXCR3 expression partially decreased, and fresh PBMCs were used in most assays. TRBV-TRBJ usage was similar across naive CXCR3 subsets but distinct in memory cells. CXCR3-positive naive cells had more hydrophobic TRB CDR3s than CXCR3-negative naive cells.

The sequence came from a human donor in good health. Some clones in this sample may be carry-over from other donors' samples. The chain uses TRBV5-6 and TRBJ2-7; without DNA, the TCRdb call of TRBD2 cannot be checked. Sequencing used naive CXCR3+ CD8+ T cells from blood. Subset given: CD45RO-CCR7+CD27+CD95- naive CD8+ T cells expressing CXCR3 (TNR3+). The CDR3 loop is CASKNGPRSEQYF.